In this sample, the clone carrying this TCR beta chain turned up a few times. In the study's own analysis: Reference gene primer amplification yielded estimated nucleated cell counts. Profiled with immunoSEQ multiplex PCR; TCRdb holds only in-frame clones, not every one. V and J calls and clone size follow that table, whereas D and trimming were derived from the DNA. Of roughly 200,000 clones in the sample, around 84% were seen once. The data are from a study of blood T cell repertoires in COVID-19. On the study more broadly: Whether acute or convalescent, the COVID-19 samples came from the United States, Italy and Spain. Sources were T cells, B-cell-depleted T cells, or PBMCs; the material itself was cDNA or gDNA.

Germline loops: CDR1 SGHVS, CDR2 FQNEAQ. V shed 3 bases and J shed 0 bases, with 3 bases lying between them. This CDR3 comprises 13 residues. This TCR derives from a woman older than 75 with active or convalescent COVID-19. The sequenced material came from peripheral blood. V usage is TRBV7-8 and J usage is TRBJ1-3; D not resolved. CDR3 coding DNA: TGTGCCAGCAGCTTCGGCTCTGGAAACACCATATATTTT. This sequence encodes CASSFGSGNTIYF.